The TCR beta chain described here comes from a study of blood T cell repertoires in COVID-19. Study at large: COVID-19 samples collected from the United States, Italy and Spain covered acute and convalescent phases.

A word on this clone: Other DNA sequences from this sample encode an identical CDR3 as well.

Germline CDR1 is SGDLS and CDR2 is YYNGEE. This CDR3 region has 13 residues. Between the trimmed V and J ends, which lost 0 bases and 4 bases, there was a span of 7 bases. Original processing notes: Reference gene primer amplification gave estimated nucleated cell counts. Here immunoSEQ multiplex PCR was the method, and the copy in TCRdb shows in-frame clones only, minus some. V and J calls and clone size are copied from that table; D and trimming were computed from the DNA. This sample has under 350,000 clones, with roughly 85% found just once. The chain recombines TRBV9 with TRBJ1-1; D is unresolved. This sequence was found in a human donor in a cohort sampled during active COVID-19. The material sequenced was peripheral blood. The DNA of the CDR3 is TGTGCCAGCAGCGTAGGACGCGGCACTGAAGCTTTCTTT. Translated: CASSVGRGTEAFF. Full variable domain (outside the CDR3, taken from reference TRBV9 and TRBJ1-1): DSGVTQTPKHLITATGQRVTLRCSPRSGDLSVYWYQQSLDQGLQFLIQYYNGEERAKGNILERFSAQQFPDLHSELNLSSLELGDSALYFCASSVGRGTEAFFGQGTRLTVV.